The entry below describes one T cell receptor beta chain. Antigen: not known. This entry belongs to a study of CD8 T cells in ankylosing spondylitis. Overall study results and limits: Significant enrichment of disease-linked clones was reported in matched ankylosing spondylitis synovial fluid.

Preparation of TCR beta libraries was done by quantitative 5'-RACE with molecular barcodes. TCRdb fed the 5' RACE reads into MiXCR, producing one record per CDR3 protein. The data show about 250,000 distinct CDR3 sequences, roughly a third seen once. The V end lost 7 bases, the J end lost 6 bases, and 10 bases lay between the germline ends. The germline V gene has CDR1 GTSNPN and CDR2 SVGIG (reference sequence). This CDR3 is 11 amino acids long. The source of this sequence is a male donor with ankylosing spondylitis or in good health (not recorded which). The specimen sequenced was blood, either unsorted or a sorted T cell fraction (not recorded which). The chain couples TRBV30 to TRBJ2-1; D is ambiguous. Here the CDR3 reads CAYRFANEQFF. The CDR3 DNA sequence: TGTGCCTACCGATTTGCCAATGAGCAGTTCTTC.